A selection of T cell receptor beta chains follows, all from one sample in a study of blood T cell repertoires in COVID-19. Only in-frame clones appear in the TCRdb table, and some are missing; sequencing was by immunoSEQ multiplex PCR. The sample consists of 300,000 to 350,000 clones, roughly 86% of them appearing once. The sample consisted of peripheral blood. These receptors all stem from a woman aged 70-85 years with COVID-19, enrolled during active disease. Both conserved end residues are part of each CDR3. The order of the fields is V gene, CDR3 protein.

TRBV5-3 | CARSWKTGKVAQETQYF
TRBV5-1 | CASSLVQPSGDTIYF
TRBV7-2 | CASSFSRDTGELFF
TRBV7-2 | CASSLGQSYQPQHF
TRBV5-4 | CASSSENYGYTF
TRBV24-1 | CATSDSRTGGNTIYF
TRBV6-5 | CASRIQGLWEKLFF
TRBV5-1 | CASSLAGARADTQYF
TRBV30 | CACREGSNYGYTF
TRBV3-1/TRBV3-2 | CASSHWDRNTEAFF
TRBV5-1 | CASSLAERIAGGYTF
TRBV6-5 | CASSYSGRAETQYF
TRBV19 | CASSVDREYEQYF
TRBV5-4 | CASSLAGVVDTQYF
TRBV21-1 | CASSKGGGTEAFF
TRBV19 | CASSIVGQSPYGYTF
TRBV6-1 | CASSEAGGKAQPQHF
TRBV4-3 | CASSHSRDSYGYTF
TRBV7-2 | CASRTSGGALDTQYF
TRBV19 | CASSIERATSNQPQHF
TRBV12-5 | CASSFSGNTIYF
TRBV2 | CASGRTGISNQPQHF
TRBV6-2/TRBV6-3 | CASSYGTGRTGELFF
TRBV9 | CASGPGTHPTGELFF
TRBV9 | CASSVGGQGSYEQYF
TRBV7-2 | CASSFRASSYNEQFF
TRBV7-9 | CASSLAGGGYGYTF
TRBV27 | CASSPTGNTEAFF
TRBV7-8 | CASSASGQGRSSPLHF
TRBV9 | CASSVGTSPHEQYF
TRBV30 | CAWSVKSTGKQFF
TRBV4-3 | CASSQDPFTGNTEAFF
TRBV24-1 | CATSDTSGGSTDTQYF
TRBV7-9 | CASSLGGWDTQYF
TRBV7-9 | CASSLVAGWQYF
TRBV5-5 | CASSPRDSYNGYTF
TRBV29-1 | CSVDRGGAGETQYF
TRBV5-6 | CASRPGFVNTEAFF
TRBV9 | CASSVGSGGEETQYF
TRBV9 | CASSVETGDNTEAFF